This T cell receptor beta chain was sequenced during a study of CD8 T cells in ankylosing spondylitis. Points from the study as a whole: Ankylosing spondylitis blood appeared to be characterized by a TCR beta motif of 7 to 9 highly homologous variants.

TCRdb re-derived calls from the 5' RACE reads in MiXCR, one entry per CDR3 protein. The sample has 700,000 to 850,000 distinct CDR3 sequences; approximately 12% are singletons. This CDR3 contains 15 residues. The V and J ends lost 4 bases and 5 bases respectively, with 12 bases between them. Germline CDR1 is MNHEY and CDR2 is SVGEGT. Details on this clonotype: The antigen remains undetermined.

The sequenced material came from blood, either unsorted or a sorted T cell fraction (not recorded which). The clonotype comes from a male donor with ankylosing spondylitis. The chain has TRBV6-2 or TRBV6-3 and TRBJ2-6, with D uncertain. The DNA for the CDR3 is TGTGCCAGCAGTTTTAACATTTTTCGGGCCAACGTCCTGACTTTC. Protein sequence: CASSFNIFRANVLTF.